The rows below give T cell receptor beta chains drawn from one sample of a study of breast tumors, draining lymph nodes, adjacent tissues. TCRdb itself ran the multiplex PCR reads through MiXCR, one entry per CDR3 protein. The sample records roughly 260,000 distinct CDR3 sequences, under 35% being singletons. Sequenced material: axillary lymph node tissue. Source of these receptors: a female donor with breast cancer. Some clones in this sample may be carry-over from other donors' samples. Each CDR3 is given with its conserved first and last residue.

v_call cdr3_aa
TRBV5-1 CASSLALFGTNTEAFF
TRBV20-1 CSARQGASRGTQYF
TRBV7-9 CASSPVAENTDTQYF
TRBV7-3 CASSLNPWARDSYNEQFF
TRBV7-6 CASSLLAGEPSGELFF
TRBV6-4 CASSAGQATEAFF
TRBV10-1 CASSDGHLNTEAFF
TRBV7-9 CASSLGAGLQETQYF
TRBV7-7 CARGTGDNSPLHF
TRBV27 CASSKGTSGNEQFF
TRBV6-1 CASSGITRSSYNEQFF
TRBV7-4 CASSRQGGTYEQYF
TRBV10-3 CATRTRLAGGPLETQYF
TRBV7-9 CASSLIQGSSSYNSPLHF
TRBV27 CASGLDSSTDTQYF
TRBV30 CAWSPGLAEETQYF
TRBV19 CASRPTGGVMKKLFF
TRBV6-6 CASSDRSTNEKLFF
TRBV12-3/TRBV12-4 CASSLLVNEQFF
TRBV11-2 CASSLDRLATSNEQFF
TRBV6-7 CASSYSTSGSRGEQFF
TRBV15 CATSRDGQALEAFF
TRBV7-2 CASSLAGDRGNEQFF
TRBV2 CASGRELYEQYF
TRBV7-9 CASSQDRTSGSRADTQYF
TRBV5-5 CASSLGLADYEQYF
TRBV10-1 CASSESLGGYEQYF
TRBV6-6 CASSYSSAGNEQFF
TRBV2 CASSEGLRAALGYTF
TRBV19 CASSIGLGRAAAQPQHF
TRBV4-3 CASSQATVGEQFF
TRBV7-9 CASSLIGGVETQYF
TRBV5-5 CASSWTGNQPQHF
TRBV20-1 CSARVGETQSF
TRBV12-3/TRBV12-4 CASRTRTGSFSGNTIYF
TRBV15 CATSSARRAGSTDTQYF
TRBV28 CASSFGTGTLSQPQHF
TRBV7-8 CASSSLAAQETQYF
TRBV9 CASSVGTSGWDEQFF
TRBV7-6 CASSLGTGTNTEAFF
TRBV7-7 CASSSGQAYNEQFF
TRBV7-8 CASSLPSSSNEQFF
TRBV10-3 CAISEIQGPEAFF
TRBV6-6 CASRPGQGGNQPQHF
TRBV25-1 CASSEWPGDGYTF
TRBV7-2 CASPRRREATQYF
TRBV9 CASSFRGAGASTDTQYF
TRBV7-8 CASSLALGGTGELLF
TRBV7-9 CASSLGGAGANVLTF
TRBV12-3/TRBV12-4 CATSLGTPANTRELFF
TRBV2 CAQDRLYEQHF
TRBV20-1 CSARPPGNTGELFF
TRBV20-1 CSARPPSHYGYTF